The clone carrying this T cell receptor beta chain was observed a single time. The data are from a study of Ad26.COV2.S vaccination and SARS-CoV-2 variants. Indicated treatment: around 19 received Ad26.COV2.S at low or high dose, single or two shots; about 5 received placebo; per-sample allocation not given. Sampling took place 63 days after the first vaccine or placebo injection. Clones were sequenced by immunoSEQ multiplex PCR, and TCRdb holds only the in-frame ones, with some missing. The sample lists a few hundred thousand clones; approximately 90% were seen once. Germline V gene lookup returns CDR1 LNHDA and CDR2 SQIVND (reference sequence). This CDR3 spans 13 amino acids. Trimming cost V 5 bases and J 4 bases; bases outside gene matches: 5.

The chain has TRBV19 and TRBJ2-7; 7 nucleotides match TRBD1. This sequence originates from a person aged 18-60 years who received the Ad26.COV2.S COVID-19 vaccine or a placebo. This sample comprised peripheral blood, obtained in a trial of Ad26.COV2.S vaccine versus placebo. The CDR3: CASSFDRAYEQYF. CDR3 bases: TGTGCCAGTAGTTTCGACAGGGCGTACGAGCAGTACTTC.